Each of the 11 T cell receptor beta chains below was sequenced from the same sample in a study of CD8 T cells in Susac syndrome. With random hexamers, reverse transcription was performed on roughly 0.5 to 1 ug of RNA. TCRdb recomputed calls from the immunoSEQ multiplex PCR reads with MiXCR, one row per CDR3 protein. The sample comprises fewer than 200,000 distinct CDR3 sequences, around 93% of which are singletons, and roughly 0.096% rests with the top ten. The sequenced sample consisted of CD4+ T cells from PBMCs. These receptors were taken from a human donor in good health.

The genes are TRBV28 and TRBJ2-6; D gene uncertain. The V and J ends lost 0 bases and 2 bases respectively, with 8 bases between them. This CDR3 is built from 16 residues. Germline-derived CDR1 and CDR2 are MDHEN and SYDVKM. The CDR3 is CASSLWRGTGANVLTF. The CDR3 coding sequence is TGTGCCAGCAGTTTATGGAGAGGAACTGGGGCCAACGTCCTGACTTTC.

The chain has TRBV12-3 or TRBV12-4 and TRBJ1-3, with a weak D call TRBD1 (5 bases). The CDR3 is made up of 15 amino acids. Deletions cut 5 bases from V and 0 bases from J, with 11 bases between. In DNA form, the CDR3 reads TGTGCCAGCAGTGTGGGGGTTAGCTCTGGAAACACCATATATTTT. Amino acids: CASSVGVSSGNTIYF.

The V call is TRBV11-3, the J call TRBJ1-3; D unclear. V was cut by 4 bases and J by 0 bases, with 10 bases left in between. Germline lookup yields CDR1 SGHNT and CDR2 YENEEA. The CDR3 loop spans 15 amino acids. The CDR3 is CASSSGGFSGNTIYF. The CDR3 DNA sequence: TGTGCCAGCAGCTCCGGAGGTTTCTCTGGAAACACCATATATTTT.

This chain uses TRBV4-3 with TRBJ2-6; 9 bases are shared with TRBD1. The CDR3 contains 19 residues. The V gene end was trimmed by 0 bases and the J gene end by 0 bases; junction bases not matched to a gene: 6. Germline V gives CDR1 LGHNA, CDR2 YSLEER. CDR3 in amino acids: CASSQDLDRGSSGANVLTF. CDR3 sequence (DNA): TGCGCCAGCAGCCAAGACTTGGACAGGGGATCCTCTGGGGCCAACGTCCTGACTTTC.

The chain uses TRBV29-1 and TRBJ1-1; D possibly corresponds to TRBD1 (5 bases). Deletions cut 6 bases from V and 5 bases from J, with 13 bases between. The CDR3 runs to 12 residues. Germline CDR1 reads SQVTM; CDR2 reads ANQGSEA. CDR3 sequence (DNA): TGCAGCGTAGGGGTCTATGGAACTGAAGCTTTCTTT. Protein product: CSVGVYGTEAFF.

The rearrangement links TRBV12-3 or TRBV12-4 to TRBJ1-5; D is undetermined. V lost 5 bases to trimming and J lost 3 bases, with 2 bases between them. This CDR3 is built from 11 residues. The CDR3 loop is CASSNNQPQHF. The CDR3 DNA is TGTGCCAGCAGTAACAATCAGCCCCAGCATTTT.

The chain carries TRBV7-2 and TRBJ1-6, with TRBD1 matching over 9 bases. The CDR3 sequence is 15 residues long. The V and J ends lost 5 bases and 7 bases, in that order; junction bases with no gene match: 6. The germline gives CDR1 SGHTA, CDR2 FQGNSA. The CDR3 nucleotides are TGTGCCAGCAGCGCGGCCGGGACAGGGAATTCACCCCTCCACTTT. Protein: CASSAAGTGNSPLHF.

This chain joins TRBV28 and TRBJ1-2; weak D call: TRBD1 (5 bases). The CDR3 covers 14 residues. Trimming removed 6 bases from V and 0 bases from J, with 11 bases in between. Germline assignment: CDR1 MDHEN and CDR2 SYDVKM. The CDR3 nucleotides are TGTGCCAGCAGACCCGGGGGAGCTAACTATGGCTACACCTTC. Residues: CASRPGGANYGYTF.

This rearrangement joins TRBV12-3 or TRBV12-4 to TRBJ2-7; the D gene is possibly TRBD1 (6 bases). V gave up 0 bases and J gave up 5 bases, with 14 bases separating them. The CDR3 runs to 15 residues. The CDR3: CASSLATGGGNEQYF. The DNA for the CDR3 is TGTGCCAGCAGTTTAGCGACAGGAGGCGGCAACGAGCAGTACTTC.

J is TRBJ2-4 and V is TRBV5-1; 7 positions agree with TRBD1. The CDR3 is 19 amino acids. CDR1 and CDR2 from the germline V gene are SGHRS and YFSETQ. Trimming removed 2 bases from V and 0 bases from J; junction bases left unmatched: 14. The chain's CDR3 is CASSLDPTGYEGAKNIQYF. DNA of the CDR3: TGCGCCAGCAGCTTAGACCCGACAGGGTATGAGGGAGCCAAAAACATTCAGTACTTC.

About this clonotype: At one end, the junction sequence differs from germline, possibly due to a read error. The chain uses TRBV11-2 and TRBJ1-6; D is undetermined. CDR1 and CDR2 from the germline V gene are SGHAT and FQNNGV. This CDR3 contains 14 residues. CDR3 region: CASSIDGERSPLHF. The CDR3 DNA follows: TGTGCCAGCAGCATAGACGGGGAGCGTTCACCCCTCCACTTT.